The 11 T cell receptor beta chains in this list originate from one sample, sequenced in a study of prognosis after radiotherapy for stage I lung cancer. TCR beta CDR3 amplification from genomic DNA was performed by two-round multiplex PCR. Primers specific to each TRBV and TRBJ gene drove first-round PCR. TCRdb itself ran the multiplex PCR reads through MiXCR, one entry per CDR3 protein. The table has around 63,000 distinct CDR3 sequences, around 27% seen once. Sequenced here: PBMCs, sampled before or after stereotactic body radiation therapy (not recorded which). All receptors come from a donor of 50 years or more with non-small cell lung cancer.

This clonotype was found many times. The rearrangement joins TRBV20-1 to TRBJ2-5; no reliable D call. Germline CDR1 reads DFQATT; CDR2 reads SNEGSKA (reference sequence). This CDR3 is built from 11 residues. Trimming took off 4 bases at V and 2 bases at J, with 5 bases between the two ends. The DNA for the CDR3 is TGCAGTGCTATGTTTCAAGAGACCCAGTACTTC. Protein: CSAMFQETQYF.

A remark on this clonotype: A much larger clone differs by one base, so this may be a read error. The V and J genes are TRBV9 and TRBJ2-3; TRBD2 agrees at 7 bases. This CDR3 is 17 amino acids long. Germline values: CDR1 SGDLS, CDR2 YYNGEE. The CDR3 reads CASSVAGGGTSIDTQYF. The CDR3 DNA is TGTGCCAGCAGCGTAGCGGGCGGGGGTACCAGCATAGATACGCAGTATTTT.

At least ten counts were recorded for this clonotype. The chain carries TRBV11-2 and TRBJ1-4, with D perhaps matching TRBD1 (5 bases). The V end lost 10 bases, the J end lost 4 bases, and 13 bases lay between the germline ends. The CDR3 loop spans 13 amino acids. Germline CDR1 and CDR2: SGHAT and FQNNGV. The CDR3 DNA sequence: TGTGCCACAGGGACGGGGATTAATGAAAAACTGTTTTTT. Protein product: CATGTGINEKLFF.

This clonotype has at least ten counts. This chain connects TRBV28 to TRBJ1-1; D gene ambiguous. Trimming took off 5 bases at V and 1 base at J, with 11 bases between the two ends. Per the germline V gene, CDR1 is MDHEN and CDR2 is SYDVKM. The CDR3 totals 14 residues. The CDR3 nucleotides are TGTGCCAGCAGTCCCCCCCTTTGGAACACTGAAGCTTTCTTT. It translates to CASSPPLWNTEAFF.

This clonotype showed up many times. J is TRBJ2-3 and V is TRBV10-3; 7 nucleotides agree with TRBD1. Germline V gives CDR1 ENHRY, CDR2 SYGVKD. V lost 6 bases to trimming and J lost 2 bases; unmatched junction nucleotides: 5. The CDR3 consists of 14 residues. The CDR3 protein is CAISLTGSTDTQYF. Written as DNA, the CDR3 is TGTGCCATCAGCTTGACAGGGTCCACAGATACGCAGTATTTT.

The chain links TRBV6-5 to TRBJ2-5; perhaps D is TRBD1 or TRBD2 (5 bases each). Germline V CDR1 and CDR2: MNHEY, SVGAGI. The CDR3 has 14 amino acids. Trimming took off 2 bases at V and 8 bases at J, with 15 bases between the two ends. CDR3 DNA: TGTGCCAGCAGTTACAACCGCCTGGGGGACACCCAGTACTTC. Protein product: CASSYNRLGDTQYF.

This clonotype occurred many times. This rearrangement joins TRBV15 to TRBJ1-4; D is possibly TRBD1 (6 bases). Germline V lookup: CDR1 LNHNV, CDR2 YYDKDF (reference sequence). Trimming took 1 base from V and 5 from J, leaving 14 bases between them. The CDR3 has 16 residues. The CDR3 is CATSRAGQLRNEKLFF. CDR3 nucleotides: TGTGCCACCAGCAGAGCCGGACAGCTGAGAAATGAAAAACTGTTTTTT.

The chain has TRBV12-3 or TRBV12-4 and TRBJ2-7; possible D gene TRBD2, 6 bases. The CDR3 extends over 13 amino acids. The V end lost 4 bases, the J end lost 2 bases, and 9 bases lay between the germline ends. The CDR3 DNA reads TGTGCCAGCAGTTCAGGGACTGCCTACGAGCAGTACTTC. Protein product: CASSSGTAYEQYF.

The table lists this clonotype with many counts. This chain links TRBV27 with TRBJ2-1, with a weak D call TRBD2 (5 bases). Germline lookup yields CDR1 MNHEY and CDR2 SMNVEV (reference sequence). The CDR3 is 13 residues long. The germline V and J ends were trimmed by 0 bases and 14 bases, with 14 bases remaining between them. CDR3 nucleotide sequence: TGTGCCAGCAGTTTATCGCCCGGGGAAGAGGAGTTCTTC. Translating it yields CASSLSPGEEEFF.

This clonotype was detected many times. The V and J genes are TRBV28 and TRBJ2-4; TRBD1 aligns across 7 bases. The junction had 4 bases not matched to a gene; V was cut back by 6 bases and J by 5 bases. Germline assignment: CDR1 MDHEN and CDR2 SYDVKM. This CDR3 spans 13 amino acids. CDR3 DNA sequence: TGTGCCAGCAGACGGGACAGCGAAAACATTCAGTACTTC. Translation gives CASRRDSENIQYF.

The chain has TRBV5-1 and TRBJ2-4; 8 bases fit TRBD2. CDR3 length: 15 residues. V lost 4 bases and J lost 0; bases outside the gene matches: 3. Germline V gene data show CDR1 as SGHRS and CDR2 as YFSETQ. CDR3 region: CASSTAGEAKNIQYF. CDR3 sequence (DNA): TGCGCCAGCAGCACAGCGGGGGAAGCCAAAAACATTCAGTACTTC.